This TCR beta chain was profiled in a study of cytomegalovirus exposure and HLA in healthy donors. Study-level information: Early on, a data release was issued that held some 91 million unique TCRs from HLA-typed donors.

The PCR was carried out with 60 Vbeta primers and 13 Jbeta primers. Per the original data handling: A follow-up analysis tallied 65 million to 80 million unique TCR beta chains, roughly 11 million shared. Repertoires were generated with immunoSEQ multiplex PCR, while TCRdb's copy carries only in-frame clones and drops some. The V and J calls and clone size were taken over from that table, and D and trimming were inferred from the DNA. The repertoire holds more than 75,000 clones, over 65% seen once, with 7.5% to 9.5% in the top ten. Germline values: CDR1 SGHNT, CDR2 YENEEA. V gave up 4 bases and J gave up 14 bases; unmatched junction bases: 8. The CDR3 runs to 12 residues.

Sequenced material: PBMCs. The TCR originated in a man aged 40-49 years in good health and CMV-seropositive. The rearrangement joins TRBV11-3 to TRBJ2-3; 8 bases agree with TRBD2. CDR3 bases: TGTGCCAGCAGCTCCGGGACTAGTATAACGTATTTT. Its protein product is CASSSGTSITYF.